The entry below describes one TCR beta chain. Its antigen is still unknown. Germline is not matched at one junction end, which may reflect a read error. This sample was taken from a study of read filtering for tumor transcriptome and immune sequencing. Study results and caveats: Sorted CD138-negative bone marrow cells were not purified T cells.

From approximately 430 ng of RNA, a library with molecular barcoded alpha/delta and beta/gamma adaptors was made. One entry per CDR3 protein results from TCRdb running MiXCR on the reads. The data hold thousands of distinct CDR3 sequences, with around 22% observed a single time. This CDR3 has 14 residues. In germline, CDR1 is MGHRA, CDR2 YSYEKL. This sequence originates from a donor at least 40 years old with multiple myeloma. Sequencing was done on a sample of a population of CD138-negative cells sorted from bone marrow. V and J are TRBV4-1 and TRBJ1-1, with TRBD1 as a possible D gene (6 bases). As DNA, the CDR3 is TGTGCCAGCAGCCGCTCCGAGGGGGGCACCGAAGCTTCCTTT. Translated: CASSRSEGGTEASF.